The entry below gives a single T cell receptor (beta chain) sequence along with its context. Profiled with immunoSEQ multiplex PCR; TCRdb holds only in-frame clones, not every one. Counted here are roughly 130,000 clones, approximately 90% occurring once; the ten biggest clones make up 8.6%. The sample is drawn from a study of control samples from healthy donors and cancer patients. This CDR3 spans 14 amino acids. Germline CDR1 reads SGHNT; CDR2 reads YENEEA. With V trimmed by 5 bases and J by 3 bases, 5 bases remained unmatched. The rearrangement joins TRBV11-3 to TRBJ2-5, with 8 bases fitting TRBD1. This clonotype was sampled from a man between 18 and 29 years old in good health. The sequenced material came from blood. The CDR3 reads CASSVGTGEETQYF. The CDR3 region has the DNA TGTGCCAGCAGCGTCGGGACAGGAGAAGAGACCCAGTACTTC.